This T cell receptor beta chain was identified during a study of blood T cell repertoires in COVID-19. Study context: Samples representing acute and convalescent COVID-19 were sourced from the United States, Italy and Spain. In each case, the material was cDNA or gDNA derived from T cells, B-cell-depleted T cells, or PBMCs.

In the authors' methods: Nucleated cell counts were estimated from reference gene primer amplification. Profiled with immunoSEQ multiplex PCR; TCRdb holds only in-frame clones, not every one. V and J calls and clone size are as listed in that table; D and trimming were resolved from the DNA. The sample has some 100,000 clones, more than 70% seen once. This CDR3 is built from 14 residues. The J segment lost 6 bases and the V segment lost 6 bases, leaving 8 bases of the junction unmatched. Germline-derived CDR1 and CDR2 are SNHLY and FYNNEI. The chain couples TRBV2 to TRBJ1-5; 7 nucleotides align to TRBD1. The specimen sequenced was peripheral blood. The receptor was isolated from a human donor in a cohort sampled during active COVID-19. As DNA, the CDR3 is TGTGCCAGCAGAGGGGACAGAGCCAGTCAGCCCCAGCATTTT. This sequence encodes CASRGDRASQPQHF.